The present TCR delta chain was sequenced within a study of gamma-delta chains in newborns, infants, children. TCRdb redid clone calling on the reads using CATT. The sample records roughly 10,000 delta-chain clones, 22% being singletons. The V and J ends lost 1 base and 6 bases, in that order; junction bases with no gene match: 27. The CDR3 has 21 amino acids. Germline values: CDR1 TSWWSYY, CDR2 QGS. The specimen was blood. The chain links TRDV1 to TRDJ4; TRDD2 aligns across 9 bases. This sequence originates from a child who was a newborn, infant or young child, either healthy, febrile or measles-vaccinated (not recorded which). The CDR3 nucleotides read TGTGCTCTTGGGGAACCGACCTTCCTACGGTGTCGCCCCCCTTACTGTCGGGCCCTGATCTTT. Translation: CALGEPTFLRCRPPYCRALIF.